This T cell receptor beta chain appears in the sequencing data of a study of tissue T cells after allogeneic stem cell transplantation. Overall study results and limits: Some tissue clones might be persisting host cells; their alloreactivity or antigen specificity was not determined. Few T cell clones were shared across patients, but motif clusters showed tissue-specific shared signatures.

Remarks on this clone: Its matching antigen is unknown. Gene labels here are mouse ones. Sequencing ends 1 residue short of the CDR3 end; the germline J gene provides the rest.

CDR3 sequences, V/J genes, frequencies and template counts came from survey-depth TCRbeta sequencing. Assay: immunoSEQ multiplex PCR; the TCRdb copy retains only in-frame clones and omits some. The sample lists more than 40,000 clones; around 70% were seen once. The CDR3 is made up of 15 amino acids. Looked up from germline, CDR1 is LGHNA and CDR2 is YNLKQL (reference sequence). The trim removed 6 bases at V and 5 bases at J, leaving 7 bases unmatched. The source material was sorted cells pooled from one or two spleens. This receptor was obtained from a pool of C57BL/6 mice in good health. V and J are TRBV5 and TRBJ2-2; 9 bases match TRBD1. The CDR3 sequence is CASSPGTGRTGQLYF. CDR3 bases read: TGTGCCAGCAGTCCCGGGACAGGGCGGACCGGGCAGCTCTAC.